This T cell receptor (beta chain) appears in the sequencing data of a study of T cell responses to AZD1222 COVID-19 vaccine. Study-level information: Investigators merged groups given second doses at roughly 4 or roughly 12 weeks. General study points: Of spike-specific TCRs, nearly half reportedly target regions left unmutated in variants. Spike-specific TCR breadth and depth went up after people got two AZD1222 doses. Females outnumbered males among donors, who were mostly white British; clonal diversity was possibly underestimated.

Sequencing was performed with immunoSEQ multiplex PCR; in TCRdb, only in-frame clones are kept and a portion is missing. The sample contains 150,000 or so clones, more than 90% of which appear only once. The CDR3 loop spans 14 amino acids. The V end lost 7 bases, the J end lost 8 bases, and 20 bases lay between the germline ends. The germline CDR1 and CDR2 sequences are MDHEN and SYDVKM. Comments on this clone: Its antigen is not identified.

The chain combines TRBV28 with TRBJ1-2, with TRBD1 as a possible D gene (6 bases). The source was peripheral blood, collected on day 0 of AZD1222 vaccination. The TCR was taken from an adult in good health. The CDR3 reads CASTPFSGGYGYTF. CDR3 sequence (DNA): TGTGCCAGCACGCCCTTTTCGGGGGGCTACGGCTACACCTTC.